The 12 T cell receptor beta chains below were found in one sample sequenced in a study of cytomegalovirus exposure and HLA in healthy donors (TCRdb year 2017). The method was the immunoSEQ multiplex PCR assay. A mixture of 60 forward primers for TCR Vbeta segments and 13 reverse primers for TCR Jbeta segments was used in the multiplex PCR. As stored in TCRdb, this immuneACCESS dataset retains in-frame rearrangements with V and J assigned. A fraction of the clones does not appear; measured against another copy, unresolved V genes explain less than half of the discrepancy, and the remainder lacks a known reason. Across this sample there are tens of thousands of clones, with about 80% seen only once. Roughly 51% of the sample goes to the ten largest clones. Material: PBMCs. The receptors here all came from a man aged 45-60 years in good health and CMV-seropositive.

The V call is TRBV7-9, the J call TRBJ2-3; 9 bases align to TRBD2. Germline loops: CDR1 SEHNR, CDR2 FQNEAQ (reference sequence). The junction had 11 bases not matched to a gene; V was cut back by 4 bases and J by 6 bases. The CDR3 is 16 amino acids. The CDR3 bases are TGTGCCAGCAGCTACCTTAGCGGGAGTTCGTACGATACGCAGTATTTT. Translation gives CASSYLSGSSYDTQYF.

In DNA form, the CDR3 reads TGTGCCAGCAGTTTAATACGGGGGAATGAGCAGTTCTTC. Translated, it gives CASSLIRGNEQFF. The chain links TRBV28 to TRBJ2-1; D possibly corresponds to TRBD2 (6 bases). Trimming removed 2 bases from V and 7 bases from J, with 9 bases in between. The CDR3 sequence is 13 residues long. CDR1 and CDR2 from the germline V gene are MDHEN and SYDVKM.

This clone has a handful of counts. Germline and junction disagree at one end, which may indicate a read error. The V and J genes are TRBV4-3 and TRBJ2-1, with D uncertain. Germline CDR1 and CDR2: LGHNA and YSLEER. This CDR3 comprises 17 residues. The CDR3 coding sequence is TGCGCCAGCAGCCAACCTATGATCGTAATCATCTACCATGAGCCGTTCTTC. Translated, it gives CASSQPMIVIIYHEPFF.

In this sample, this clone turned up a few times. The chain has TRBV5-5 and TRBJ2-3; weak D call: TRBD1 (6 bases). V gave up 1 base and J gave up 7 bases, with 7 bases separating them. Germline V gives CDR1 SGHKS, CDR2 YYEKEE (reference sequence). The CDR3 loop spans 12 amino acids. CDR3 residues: CASSLQGYTQYF. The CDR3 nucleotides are TGTGCCAGCAGCTTGCAGGGGTATACGCAGTATTTT.

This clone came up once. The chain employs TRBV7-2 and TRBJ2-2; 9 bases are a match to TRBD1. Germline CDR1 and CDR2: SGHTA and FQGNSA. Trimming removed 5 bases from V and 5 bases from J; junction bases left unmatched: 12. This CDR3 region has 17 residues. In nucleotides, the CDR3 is TGTGCCAGCAGCCCTCATACAGGGGGCGCAAGAACCGGGGAGCTGTTTTTT. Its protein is CASSPHTGGARTGELFF.

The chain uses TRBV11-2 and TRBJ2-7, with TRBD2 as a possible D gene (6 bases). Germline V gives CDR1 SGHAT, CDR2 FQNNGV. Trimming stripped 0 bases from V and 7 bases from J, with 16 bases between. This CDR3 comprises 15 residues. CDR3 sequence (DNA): TGTGCCAGCAGCTTAGACTTCGATTCCGCGGGGGAGCAGTACTTC. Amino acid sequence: CASSLDFDSAGEQYF. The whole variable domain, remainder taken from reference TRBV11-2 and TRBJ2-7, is EAGVAQSPRYKIIEKRQSVAFWCNPISGHATLYWYQQILGQGPKLLIQFQNNGVVDDSQLPKDRFSAERLKGVDSTLKIQPAKLEDSAVYLCASSLDFDSAGEQYFGPGTRLTVT.

The CDR3: CASSPLGANEQYF. In nucleotides, the CDR3 is TGTGCCAGCTCACCACTGGGGGCTAACGAGCAGTACTTC. The chain joins TRBV18 to TRBJ2-5; tentative D call: TRBD1 (6 bases). The tail of the sequence fits TRBJ2-7 better, so the J call may be wrong. This CDR3 is 13 amino acids long. The V gene's germline CDR1 is KGHSH and CDR2 LQKENI.

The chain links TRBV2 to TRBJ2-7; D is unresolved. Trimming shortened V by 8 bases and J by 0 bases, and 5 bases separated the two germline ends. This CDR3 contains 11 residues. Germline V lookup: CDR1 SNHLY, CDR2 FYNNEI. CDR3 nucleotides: TGTGCCAGCGGCAGCTCCTACGAGCAGTACTTC. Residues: CASGSSYEQYF.

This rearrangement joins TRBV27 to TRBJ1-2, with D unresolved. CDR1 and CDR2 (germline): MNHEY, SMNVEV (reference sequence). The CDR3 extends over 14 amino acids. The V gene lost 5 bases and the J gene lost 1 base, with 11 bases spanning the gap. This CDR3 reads CASSPGLINYGYTF. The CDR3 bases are TGTGCCAGCAGTCCAGGACTGATTAACTATGGCTACACCTTC.

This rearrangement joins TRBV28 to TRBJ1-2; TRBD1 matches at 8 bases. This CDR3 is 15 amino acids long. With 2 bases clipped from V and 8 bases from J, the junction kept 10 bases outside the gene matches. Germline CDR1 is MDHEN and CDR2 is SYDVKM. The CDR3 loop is CASSLKIQGAGGYTF. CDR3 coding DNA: TGTGCCAGCAGTTTAAAAATCCAGGGGGCGGGGGGCTACACCTTC.

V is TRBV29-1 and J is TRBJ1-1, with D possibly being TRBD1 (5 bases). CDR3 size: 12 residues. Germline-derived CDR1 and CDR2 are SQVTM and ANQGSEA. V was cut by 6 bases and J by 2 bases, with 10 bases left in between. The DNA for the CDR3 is TGCAGCGTCCACCAGGGTAACACTGAAGCTTTCTTT. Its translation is CSVHQGNTEAFF.

This chain's CDR3 is CASSPLETSGRYNEQFF. CDR3 DNA sequence: TGTGCCAGCAGCCCCCTTGAGACTAGCGGAAGATACAATGAGCAGTTCTTC. This rearrangement joins TRBV14 to TRBJ2-1, with 9 bases fitting TRBD2. The germline V gene has CDR1 SGHDN and CDR2 FVKESK. This CDR3 is built from 17 residues. With 4 bases clipped from V and 4 bases from J, the junction kept 11 bases outside the gene matches. Complete variable domain (other parts from reference TRBV14 and TRBJ2-1): EAGVTQFPSHSVIEKGQTVTLRCDPISGHDNLYWYRRVMGKEIKFLLHFVKESKQDESGMPNNRFLAERTGGTYSTLKVQPAELEDSGVYFCASSPLETSGRYNEQFFGPGTRLTVL.